Listed below are T cell receptor beta chains from one sample, sequenced in a study of technical replicates of blood from several donors. TCRdb keeps only in-frame clones here, not all; method: immunoSEQ multiplex PCR. The sample holds approximately 60,000 clones, approximately 83% seen once. Sequencing used PBMCs. The receptors were sampled from a human donor in good health. Some clones in this sample may be carry-over from other donors' samples. CDR3s include the opening cysteine and the closing phenylalanine or tryptophan. D genes are given only for firm matches. Clone sizes are given selectively: once, few, many, or a class where the clone is expanded.

d_call: .; clone_size: .; j_call: TRBJ2-3; v_call: TRBV4-3; cdr3_nt: TGCGCCAGCAGCCAAGATGGAAACAGGGCCATGTTTGGGACGCAGTATTTT; cdr3_aa: CASSQDGNRAMFGTQYF
d_call: TRBD1; clone_size: .; j_call: TRBJ1-2; v_call: TRBV18; cdr3_nt: TGTGCCAGCTCACTCCCCCCGGGACAGGGTTCTTATGGCTACACCTTC; cdr3_aa: CASSLPPGQGSYGYTF
d_call: TRBD2; clone_size: once; j_call: TRBJ2-7; v_call: TRBV4-1; cdr3_nt: TGCGCCAGCAGCCAAGATTCAACTAGCGTCTACGAGCAGTACTTC; cdr3_aa: CASSQDSTSVYEQYF
d_call: .; clone_size: .; j_call: TRBJ2-1; v_call: TRBV9; cdr3_nt: TGTGCCAGCAGCCCCTCGAGGGAGACTTACAATGAGCAGTTCTTC; cdr3_aa: CASSPSRETYNEQFF
d_call: TRBD1; clone_size: .; j_call: TRBJ1-6; v_call: TRBV11-2; cdr3_nt: TGTGCCAGCAGCCAACAGGGGTTGAACAATTCACCCCTCCACTTT; cdr3_aa: CASSQQGLNNSPLHF
d_call: .; clone_size: .; j_call: TRBJ2-2; v_call: TRBV18; cdr3_nt: TGTGCCAGCTCACCCCAGGGAGGGGAGCTGTTTTTT; cdr3_aa: CASSPQGGELFF
d_call: TRBD2; clone_size: .; j_call: TRBJ2-7; v_call: TRBV25-1; cdr3_nt: TGTGCCAGCACCCAACTTAGCGGGGTAACCTACGAGCAGTACTTC; cdr3_aa: CASTQLSGVTYEQYF
d_call: TRBD2; clone_size: .; j_call: TRBJ2-7; v_call: TRBV7-2; cdr3_nt: TGTGCCAGCAGCTTAAACGCGGGAGGGCCTTTCGAGCAGTACTTC; cdr3_aa: CASSLNAGGPFEQYF
d_call: TRBD2; clone_size: once; j_call: TRBJ2-3; v_call: TRBV5-4; cdr3_nt: TGTGCCAGCAGCTTGGCGGCTAGCGGGGGTTATACGCAGTATTTT; cdr3_aa: CASSLAASGGYTQYF
d_call: TRBD1; clone_size: .; j_call: TRBJ2-5; v_call: TRBV6-4; cdr3_nt: TGTGCCAGCAGTGACCCTGCCGGGACAGGGTGCCAAGAGACCCAGTACTTC; cdr3_aa: CASSDPAGTGCQETQYF
d_call: .; clone_size: .; j_call: TRBJ1-1; v_call: TRBV7-2; cdr3_nt: TGTGCCAGCAGCCCCTTTAGGAGGGCTGAAGCTTTCTTT; cdr3_aa: CASSPFRRAEAFF
d_call: TRBD1; clone_size: .; j_call: TRBJ1-1; v_call: TRBV7-3; cdr3_nt: TGTGCCAGCAGCTTAAGGGACAGAGCTGAAGCTTTCTTT; cdr3_aa: CASSLRDRAEAFF
d_call: TRBD2; clone_size: .; j_call: TRBJ2-3; v_call: TRBV4-3; cdr3_nt: TGCGCCAGCAGCCAAGGGGCGGGACTAGCGGTCCCAGATACGCAGTATTTT; cdr3_aa: CASSQGAGLAVPDTQYF
d_call: .; clone_size: .; j_call: TRBJ1-5; v_call: TRBV19; cdr3_nt: TGTGCCAGTAGTATAGCAGGGTTGAGCAATCAGCCCCAGCATTTT; cdr3_aa: CASSIAGLSNQPQHF
d_call: TRBD2; clone_size: .; j_call: TRBJ2-7; v_call: TRBV7-8; cdr3_nt: TGTGCCAGCAGCACCCTAGCGGGGAGCTCCTACGAGCAGTACTTC; cdr3_aa: CASSTLAGSSYEQYF
d_call: TRBD1; clone_size: .; j_call: TRBJ2-5; v_call: TRBV29-1; cdr3_nt: TGCAGCGTAGCCCCAGGGGGCGCGGAAGAGACCCAGTACTTC; cdr3_aa: CSVAPGGAEETQYF
d_call: TRBD2; clone_size: .; j_call: TRBJ2-1; v_call: TRBV4-3; cdr3_nt: TGCGCCAGCACCCACGGGACTAGCGGGAGGGATGAGCAGTTCTTC; cdr3_aa: CASTHGTSGRDEQFF
d_call: TRBD2; clone_size: .; j_call: TRBJ2-5; v_call: TRBV7-3; cdr3_nt: TGTGCCAGCAGCTTAACGGGACTAGCGGAGACCCAGTACTTC; cdr3_aa: CASSLTGLAETQYF
d_call: TRBD1; clone_size: .; j_call: TRBJ2-1; v_call: TRBV5-1; cdr3_nt: TGCGCCAGCAGCTGGGGACAGACCAATGAGCAGTTCTTC; cdr3_aa: CASSWGQTNEQFF
d_call: TRBD1; clone_size: .; j_call: TRBJ1-2; v_call: TRBV5-6; cdr3_nt: TGTGCCAGCAGCTTTGGCAGGGGGTCGGATGGCTACACCTTC; cdr3_aa: CASSFGRGSDGYTF
d_call: TRBD1; clone_size: .; j_call: TRBJ2-7; v_call: TRBV19; cdr3_nt: TGTGCCAGTAGGGGACAGACTTACGAGCAGTACTTC; cdr3_aa: CASRGQTYEQYF
d_call: TRBD2; clone_size: .; j_call: TRBJ2-3; v_call: TRBV11-3; cdr3_nt: TGTGCCAGCAGCTTAGCCCGGGGGACTAGGGAGTATTTT; cdr3_aa: CASSLARGTREYF